This T cell receptor (beta chain) was identified during a study of early stage breast cancer tumors. Study-level background: ER+/PR+/HER2- status applied to about 75% of the 16 invasive breast tumors. Study results and limitations: Tumors had approximately 2.7-fold higher T cell density than normal breast. Enriched TCRB sequences shared across patients were mostly commonly generated sequences.

On this clone itself: Antigen: not known.

The CDR3 covers 14 residues. J lost 6 bases, V lost 3 bases, and 7 bases had no gene match. Germline V gene lookup returns CDR1 WNHNN and CDR2 SYGVQD (reference sequence). TCRdb keeps only in-frame clones here, not all; method: immunoSEQ multiplex PCR. The sample has 60,000 to 75,000 clones, over 80% seen once. The receptor was isolated from a person aged 35-49 years with breast cancer. This chain joins TRBV10-1 and TRBJ2-7; 8 bases are a match to TRBD2. Material: blood. CDR3 DNA sequence: TGCGCCAGCAGTGAACTAGCGGATCCTTTCGAGCAGTACTTC. Protein: CASSELADPFEQYF.